This TCR beta chain was documented in a study of T cell responses to AZD1222 COVID-19 vaccine. About the research overall: Samples with a second dose at about 4 or about 12 weeks were pooled together. Notes on the study in general: Distributed over spike, vaccine-associated CD4 TCRs predominated at 160-218 and 743-854. Donors, mostly white British, included more females; clonal diversity was possibly underestimated. Among spike-specific TCRs, nearly half reportedly target unmutated variant regions.

As regards this clone: The antigen is undetermined.

CDR1 is SQVTM, CDR2 ANQGSEA, per germline. Trimming removed 3 bases at V and 1 base at J, with 7 bases between. There are 13 residues in the CDR3. Profiled with immunoSEQ multiplex PCR; TCRdb holds only in-frame clones, not every one. The sample includes some 120,000 clones, more than 85% of them seen just once. The sequenced sample was peripheral blood, obtained on day 0 of AZD1222 vaccination. V usage is TRBV29-1 and J usage is TRBJ2-4; D ambiguous. This sequence was found in an adult in good health. The CDR3 loop is CSVEGRAKNIQYF. DNA for the CDR3: TGCAGCGTTGAGGGAAGGGCCAAAAACATTCAGTACTTC.